Presented here are 11 T cell receptor beta chains from one specimen sequenced in a study of shared clonotypes between healthy human individuals. The method was immunoSEQ multiplex PCR; TCRdb's version includes in-frame clones alone and lacks a portion of them. The sample contains some 2 million clones, over 85% of which appear only once. The naive CD8 fraction comprised CD45RO-negative cells positively selected for CCR7 and excluded terminally differentiated effector memory CD45RA+ cells. Input material: naive CD8+ T cells sorted from blood. These receptors all stem from a man aged 18 to 30 in good health.

The rearrangement uses TRBV7-8 and TRBJ2-7; D is possibly TRBD1 or TRBD2 (5 bases each). Germline loops: CDR1 SGHVS, CDR2 FQNEAQ. The CDR3 is 14 amino acids. V was pared by 5 bases and J by 5 bases, with 16 bases between. The CDR3 spells CASSQPGRRHEQYF. The CDR3, as DNA: TGTGCCAGCAGCCAACCGGGACGGCGCCACGAGCAGTACTTC.

V is TRBV2 and J is TRBJ2-1; D is uncertain. Trimming took 4 bases from V and 4 from J, leaving 8 bases between them. Germline CDR1 is SNHLY and CDR2 is FYNNEI. The CDR3 loop spans 13 amino acids. CDR3 protein: CASSATEYNEQFF. DNA of the CDR3: TGTGCCAGCAGTGCTACAGAATACAATGAGCAGTTCTTC.

On this clone itself: Other DNA sequences within the sample encode an identical CDR3. This chain connects TRBV4-1 to TRBJ2-7; perhaps TRBD1 as D (5 bases). Germline assignment: CDR1 MGHRA and CDR2 YSYEKL. CDR3 size: 13 residues. The V end lost 0 bases, the J end lost 2 bases, and 5 bases lay between the germline ends. The CDR3 sequence: CASSQETAYEQYF. DNA for the CDR3: TGCGCCAGCAGCCAAGAGACAGCCTACGAGCAGTACTTC.

Comment on this clone: The same CDR3 arises from other DNA sequences in this sample as well. V and J are TRBV30 and TRBJ1-5; a possible D gene is TRBD1 (5 bases). Germline CDR1 reads GTSNPN; CDR2 reads SVGIG (reference sequence). V was shortened by 0 bases and J by 7 bases, with 13 bases between the two germline ends. The CDR3 has 14 residues. The CDR3 region is CAWSVGQGGQPQHF. CDR3 DNA sequence: TGTGCCTGGAGTGTAGGGCAGGGAGGCCAGCCCCAGCATTTT.

With respect to this clone: This sample includes further DNA sequences coding for the same CDR3. The chain is built from TRBV20-1 and TRBJ2-7, with D possibly being TRBD1 (5 bases). Germline assignment: CDR1 DFQATT and CDR2 SNEGSKA (reference sequence). The CDR3 consists of 11 residues. V was clipped by 6 bases and J by 7 bases, with 13 bases between them. CDR3 nucleotides: TGCAGTGCAACCACAGGTGGAGAGCAGTACTTC. Protein: CSATTGGEQYF.

Notes on this clone: Other DNA variants within this sample encode the same CDR3. The chain carries TRBV5-5 and TRBJ1-1; no reliable D call. Trimming shortened V by 4 bases and J by 1 base, and 8 bases separated the two germline ends. This CDR3 is 13 amino acids long. Germline CDR1 reads SGHKS; CDR2 reads YYEKEE (reference sequence). Written as DNA, the CDR3 is TGTGCCAGCAGCCTGGGTAGGAACACTGAAGCTTTCTTT. This gives the protein CASSLGRNTEAFF.

V usage is TRBV7-6 and J usage is TRBJ1-1, with D perhaps TRBD1 (5 bases). V lost 4 bases to trimming and J lost 3 bases, with 12 bases between them. This CDR3 spans 14 amino acids. CDR1 is SGHVS and CDR2 is FNYEAQ in the germline V gene. The CDR3 is CASSYPGGDTEAFF. The CDR3, as DNA: TGTGCCAGCAGCTATCCGGGGGGGGACACTGAAGCTTTCTTT.

The V gene is TRBV6-1, the J gene TRBJ2-7, with TRBD1 matching 7 bases. Trimming removed 1 base from V and 2 bases from J; junction bases left unmatched: 5. Germline CDR1 and CDR2: MNHNS and SASEGT. The CDR3 totals 15 residues. The CDR3 loop reads CASSEERTGAYEQYF. The CDR3, as DNA: TGTGCCAGCAGTGAAGAAAGGACAGGAGCCTACGAGCAGTACTTC.

The chain couples TRBV2 to TRBJ2-1; 12 nucleotides agree with TRBD2. The CDR3 consists of 16 residues. The trim removed 5 bases at V and 1 base at J, leaving 3 bases unmatched. Per germline, CDR1 SNHLY and CDR2 FYNNEI. The CDR3 region has the DNA TGTGCCAGCAGTACACTAGCGGGGGGATCCTACAATGAGCAGTTCTTC. This codes for CASSTLAGGSYNEQFF.

V is TRBV19 and J is TRBJ2-1; 9 positions match TRBD1. Per germline, CDR1 LNHDA and CDR2 SQIVND (reference sequence). This CDR3 comprises 16 residues. V was clipped by 2 bases and J by 3 bases; unmatched bases: 5. CDR3 in amino acids: CASSINAGQGYNEQFF. The CDR3 coding sequence is TGTGCCAGTAGTATAAATGCGGGACAGGGCTACAATGAGCAGTTCTTC.

The genes are TRBV28 and TRBJ2-2; D unclear. The CDR3 loop spans 14 amino acids. Germline V lookup: CDR1 MDHEN, CDR2 SYDVKM. The ends were cut back, 3 bases at V and 8 bases at J, with 13 bases in the middle. The DNA of the CDR3 is TGTGCCAGCAGTTTCTCGGACGAGGCAGGGGAGCTGTTTTTT. Protein product: CASSFSDEAGELFF.